This TCR beta chain was observed in a study of blood T cells in healthy people across ages. General observations from the study: Naive CD4+ cells and diversity were both higher in long-lived donors than in aged donors.

Alongside a J-beta primer mix, a sample-barcoded 5' primer served in a second PCR lasting about 7 to 12 cycles. TCRdb fed the 5' RACE reads into MiXCR, producing one record per CDR3 protein. The sample lists 590,000 or so distinct CDR3 sequences; approximately 30% were seen once. In this sample, this clonotype turned up many times. What it binds is not known. The CDR3 spans 16 residues. Trimming removed 4 bases from V and 0 bases from J; junction bases left unmatched: 5. In germline, CDR1 is SQVTM, CDR2 ANQGSEA. The V gene is TRBV29-1, the J gene TRBJ2-1; 11 nucleotides agree with TRBD1. The sequencing input was blood. The receptor was derived from a woman of 80 years or more in good health. CDR3 sequence (DNA): TGCAGCGTTGGTGGGGACAGGGGGACCTCCTACAATGAGCAGTTCTTC. This sequence encodes CSVGGDRGTSYNEQFF.